This paragraph covers one T cell receptor (beta chain) sequence. Which antigen it targets is not known. One base away there is no much larger clone; base qualities are not given. This sample's treatment or condition label indicates: roughly ten-day PBMC culture with coronavirus spike peptide pools or control peptides (ViraFEST assay). To expand antigen-specific T cells with peptide pools and then pick out the expanded clonotypes through TCR sequencing, the study relied on the ViraFEST assay. The convalescent patients' positive SARS-CoV-2 PCR tests fell between March and December 2020, which was before the Alpha, Beta and Delta variants emerged in the United States. Approximately 1.8 million PBMCs per well were cultured in IMDM with roughly 5% human AB serum and 7.5 to 10 IU/ml IL-2, plus 10 ug/ml peptide pools. On days 3 and 7, half of the culture medium was replaced with fresh IL-2-containing medium. Once the cells had been in culture for roughly 11 days, the EasySep CD4+ T cell isolation kit was used to isolate CD4+ T cells by negative selection. PBMCs were separated from whole blood using Ficoll-Paque Plus gradient centrifugation and then either used fresh or cryopreserved at -140C. In general, triplicate wells were set up for every culture condition.

Receptors were amplified or captured by PCR. DNA from cultured CD4+ T cells was subjected to TCR sequencing with the Oncomine TCR Beta short-read assay at the Johns Hopkins FTIC core. Genomic DNA was extracted from the cultured CD4+ T cells with the QIAamp micro DNA kit. Oncomine TCR Beta libraries from cultured CD4+ T cells were pooled with unique dual indexes and sequenced on an Illumina iSeq 100. In the original analysis: Non-productive sequences were removed, and CDR3s that did not start with C, did not end with F or W, or were shorter than 7 amino acids were discarded. The MANAFEST web application was used to identify antigen-specific clonotypes by comparing peptide-stimulated wells against reference wells and other culture wells. An FDR below 0.05, an odds ratio above 5, and a productive frequency above 0.1% in at least two of three replicate wells were required for clones to be considered positive. Cross-reactive clonotypes were defined as significantly expanded in both SARS-CoV-2 spike wells and at least one common cold coronavirus spike condition. Similarity between CDR3 sequences was evaluated in R version 3.6.1 using Levenshtein distances (stringdist) and unrooted phylogenetic trees (ape). In TCRdb, the public reads were trimmed at Q25 with fastp and aligned with MiXCR, with productive beta chains retained. Each CDR3 protein appears once, grouped with its most common genes and DNA. The V and J calls come from TCRdb's annotation, not from the publication. Counted in this sample were around 10,000 distinct CDR3 sequences; approximately 61% of them appeared once. Approximately 20% of the sample belongs to the ten largest clones.

The CDR3 has 16 amino acids, counting the end cysteine and phenylalanine. Only CDR3 DNA is held: 48 bases, read in frame from base 1. Germline trimming: 5 bases from V, 2 bases from J; junction bases outside gene matches: 4. As encoded in the germline V gene, CDR1 is SGHAT while CDR2 is FQNNGV. The record originates from a study of vaccination and CD4 T cells after COVID-19 (dated by TCRdb to the early 2020s). Some background on the complete study: Convalescent patients had a positive SARS-CoV-2 result on nasal swab PCR, and of these patients, some 10 had mild disease and one had severe disease. The time from the second vaccine dose to post-vaccine blood sampling had a median of 72 days and ranged from roughly 13 to 241 days. The convalescent cohort included six males and four females, with two Hispanic individuals, seven Caucasians, two Asians and one multiracial person. Culture stimuli were overlapping spike peptide pools from SARS-CoV-2 and from the common cold coronaviruses HCoV-NL63, HCoV-OC43 and HCoV-229E. The spike-specific CD4+ TCR repertoire was compared before and after mRNA vaccination in under 11 COVID-19 convalescent patients and 4 infection-naive healthy vaccine recipients. Post-COVID blood samples were collected from convalescent patients a median of approximately 93 days after diagnosis, with a range of about 30 to 170 days. Participants got two doses of the Pfizer-BioNTech BNT162b2 vaccine (n=8) or two doses of the Moderna mRNA-1273 vaccine (n=2). In control cultures, a CEFX viral epitope pool was used as positive control, an HIV-1 Nef peptide pool was used as negative control, or no peptide was added. Paper-wide results and their limitations: Among the post-vaccine SARS-CoV-2-reactive clones in convalescent patients, a median 86.3% showed up only after vaccination, which suggests vaccine-specific priming. Of the vaccine-specific clones in convalescent patients, 304 of 307, or nearly all, reacted only to SARS-CoV-2 spike and did not cross-react with common cold coronaviruses. An increase in the median number of SARS-CoV-2-reactive clonotypes from approximately 21 after infection to 35 to 40 after vaccination was observed, but the change was not found to be significant. The number of convalescent patients in the study was relatively small, and the study did not examine early timepoints following natural infection.

The sample consisted of CD4+ T cells from blood, cultured in vitro. The sequence came from a human donor who had recovered from COVID-19. Rearrangement joined TRBV11-2 to TRBJ2-2; TRBD2 lines up with 11 middle nucleotides. DNA sequence: TGTGCCAGCAGCGTTAGCGGGGGGGCTAACACCGGGGAGCTGTTTTTT. Its translation is CASSVSGGANTGELFF.